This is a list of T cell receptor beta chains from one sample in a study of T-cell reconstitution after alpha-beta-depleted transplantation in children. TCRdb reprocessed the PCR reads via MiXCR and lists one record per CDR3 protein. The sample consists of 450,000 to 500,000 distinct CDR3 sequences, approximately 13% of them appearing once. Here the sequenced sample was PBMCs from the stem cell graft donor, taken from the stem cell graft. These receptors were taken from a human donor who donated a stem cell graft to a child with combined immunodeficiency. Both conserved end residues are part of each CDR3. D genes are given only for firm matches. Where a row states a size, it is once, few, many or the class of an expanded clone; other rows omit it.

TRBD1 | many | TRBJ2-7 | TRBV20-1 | CSADRDRGYEQYF | TGCAGTGCTGACCGGGACAGGGGCTACGAGCAGTACTTC
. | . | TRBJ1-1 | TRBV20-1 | CSAREGVYEAFF | TGCAGTGCTAGAGAAGGGGTCTATGAAGCTTTCTTT
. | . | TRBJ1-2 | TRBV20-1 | CSARPGTGNYGYTF | TGCAGTGCCCGTCCCGGGACCGGGAACTATGGCTACACCTTC
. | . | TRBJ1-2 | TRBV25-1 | CASSESGSSYGYTF | TGTGCCAGCAGTGAATCGGGCAGTTCCTATGGCTACACCTTC
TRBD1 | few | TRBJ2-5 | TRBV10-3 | CAISPGQGETQYF | TGTGCCATCAGCCCGGGACAGGGAGAGACCCAGTACTTC
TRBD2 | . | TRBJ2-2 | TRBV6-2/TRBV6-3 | CASSSIPPLREVPGELFF | TGTGCCAGCAGCTCCATTCCCCCCCTGCGGGAGGTGCCCGGGGAGCTGTTTTTT
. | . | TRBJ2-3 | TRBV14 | CASSQELTSFSTDTQYF | TGTGCCAGCAGCCAAGAACTTACTAGCTTTAGCACAGATACGCAGTATTTT
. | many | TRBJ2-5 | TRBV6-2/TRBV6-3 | CASSYIGRQETQYF | TGTGCCAGCAGTTATATCGGACGTCAAGAGACCCAGTACTTC
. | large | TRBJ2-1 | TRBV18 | CASSPRDSYNEQFF | TGTGCCAGCAGTCCCCGGGACTCCTACAATGAGCAGTTCTTC
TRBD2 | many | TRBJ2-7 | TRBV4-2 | CASSQLGLAADEQYF | TGTGCCAGCAGCCAACTCGGACTAGCTGCCGACGAGCAGTACTTC
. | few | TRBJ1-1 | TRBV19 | CASSTTVEGSEAFF | TGTGCCAGTAGTACCACCGTTGAAGGCAGTGAAGCTTTCTTT
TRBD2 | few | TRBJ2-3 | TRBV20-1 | CSARDLGEGRDTQYF | TGCAGTGCTAGAGATCTGGGGGAGGGCCGGGATACGCAGTATTTT
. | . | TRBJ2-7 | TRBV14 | CASSQVVAPTYEQYF | TGTGCCAGCAGCCAAGTGGTCGCTCCGACCTACGAGCAGTACTTC
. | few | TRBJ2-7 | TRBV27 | CASSSGPYYEQYF | TGTGCCAGCAGTTCGGGGCCGTACTACGAGCAGTACTTC
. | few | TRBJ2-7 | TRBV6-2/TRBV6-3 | CASAGTYEQYF | TGTGCCAGCGCAGGGACCTACGAGCAGTACTTC
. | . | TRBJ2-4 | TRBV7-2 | CASSLADYENIQYF | TGTGCCAGCAGCTTAGCGGACTACGAAAACATTCAGTACTTC
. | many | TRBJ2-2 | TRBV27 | CASSYSTGELFF | TGTGCCAGCAGTTATAGCACCGGGGAGCTGTTTTTT
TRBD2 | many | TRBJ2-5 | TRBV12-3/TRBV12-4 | CASSFSSGGEETQYF | TGTGCCAGCAGTTTTTCTAGCGGGGGGGAAGAGACCCAGTACTTC
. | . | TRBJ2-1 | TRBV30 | CAWSQGGGSYNEQFF | TGTGCCTGGAGCCAGGGGGGCGGGAGCTACAATGAGCAGTTCTTC
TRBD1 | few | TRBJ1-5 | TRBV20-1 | CSARVVRRDRGRVGKNSNQPQHF | TGCAGTGCTAGAGTAGTTCGGAGGGACAGGGGAAGAGTTGGGAAAAATAGCAATCAGCCCCAGCATTTT
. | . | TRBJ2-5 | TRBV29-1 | CSVEEIGGGETQYF | TGCAGCGTTGAAGAGATAGGGGGAGGGGAGACCCAGTACTTC
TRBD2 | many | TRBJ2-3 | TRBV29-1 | CSVGTAGVGDTQYF | TGCAGCGTTGGAACAGCGGGAGTAGGAGATACGCAGTATTTT
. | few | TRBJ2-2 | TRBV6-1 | CASSEGSWAGELFF | TGTGCCAGCTCAGAGGGCAGCTGGGCCGGGGAGCTGTTTTTT